This TCR beta chain was observed in a study of shared clonotypes between healthy human individuals. Notes on the study in general: Read depth was anticipated to influence clonotype sharing among donors.

This CDR3 region has 16 residues. CDR1 is SGDLS, CDR2 YYNGEE, per germline. V was clipped by 3 bases and J by 8 bases; unmatched bases: 12. As for this clone: Its antigen remains unidentified.

Within Nashville, Tennessee resided all donors, each a Caucasian adult. It was into CD45RA+ naive and CD45RA-negative memory subsets that the CD4+ cells were split. Clones were sequenced by immunoSEQ multiplex PCR, and TCRdb holds only the in-frame ones, with some missing. The table includes approximately 1,500,000 clones, 95% to 99% detected once. Sample: naive CD4+ T cells sorted from blood. The subset denotes: CD45RA+ positively selected. This chain links TRBV9 with TRBJ2-1; 9 bases align to TRBD1. The TCR comes from a man in his thirties or forties in good health. CDR3 sequence: CASSGLTGGWVDEQFF. The CDR3 DNA reads TGTGCCAGCAGCGGACTCACAGGGGGCTGGGTCGATGAGCAGTTCTTC.